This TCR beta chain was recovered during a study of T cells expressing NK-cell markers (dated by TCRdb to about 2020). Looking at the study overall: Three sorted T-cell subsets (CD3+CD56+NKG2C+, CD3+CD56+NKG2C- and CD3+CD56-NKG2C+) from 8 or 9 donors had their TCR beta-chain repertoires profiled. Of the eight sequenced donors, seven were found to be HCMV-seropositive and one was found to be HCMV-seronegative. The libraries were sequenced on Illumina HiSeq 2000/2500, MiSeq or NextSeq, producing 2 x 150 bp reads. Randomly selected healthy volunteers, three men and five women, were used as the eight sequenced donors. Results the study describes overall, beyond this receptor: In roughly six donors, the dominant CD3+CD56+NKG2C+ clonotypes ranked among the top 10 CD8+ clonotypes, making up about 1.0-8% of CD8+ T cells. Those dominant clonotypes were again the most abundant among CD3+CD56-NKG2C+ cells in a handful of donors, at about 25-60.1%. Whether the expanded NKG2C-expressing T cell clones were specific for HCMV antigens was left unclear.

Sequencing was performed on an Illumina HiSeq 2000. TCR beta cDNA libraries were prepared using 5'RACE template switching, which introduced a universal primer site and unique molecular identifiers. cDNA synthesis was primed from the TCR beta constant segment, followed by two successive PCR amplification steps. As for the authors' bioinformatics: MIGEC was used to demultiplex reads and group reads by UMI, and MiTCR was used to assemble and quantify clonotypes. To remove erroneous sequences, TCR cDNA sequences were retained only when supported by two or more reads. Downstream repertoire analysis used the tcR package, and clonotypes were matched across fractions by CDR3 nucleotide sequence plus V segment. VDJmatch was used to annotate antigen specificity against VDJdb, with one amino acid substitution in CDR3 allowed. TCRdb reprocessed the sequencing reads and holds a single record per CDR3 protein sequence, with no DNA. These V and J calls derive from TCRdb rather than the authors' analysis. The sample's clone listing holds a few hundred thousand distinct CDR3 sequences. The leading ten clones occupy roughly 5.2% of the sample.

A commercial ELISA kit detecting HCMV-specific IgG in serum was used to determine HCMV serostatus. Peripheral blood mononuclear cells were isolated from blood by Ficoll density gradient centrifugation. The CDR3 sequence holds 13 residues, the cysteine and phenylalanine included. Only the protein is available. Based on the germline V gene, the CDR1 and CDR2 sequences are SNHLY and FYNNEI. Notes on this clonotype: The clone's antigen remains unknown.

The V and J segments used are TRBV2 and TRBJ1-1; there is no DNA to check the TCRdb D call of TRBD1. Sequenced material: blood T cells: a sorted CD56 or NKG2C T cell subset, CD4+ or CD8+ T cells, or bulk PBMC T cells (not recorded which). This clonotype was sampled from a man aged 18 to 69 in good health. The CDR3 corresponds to CASSGQGIAEAFF.